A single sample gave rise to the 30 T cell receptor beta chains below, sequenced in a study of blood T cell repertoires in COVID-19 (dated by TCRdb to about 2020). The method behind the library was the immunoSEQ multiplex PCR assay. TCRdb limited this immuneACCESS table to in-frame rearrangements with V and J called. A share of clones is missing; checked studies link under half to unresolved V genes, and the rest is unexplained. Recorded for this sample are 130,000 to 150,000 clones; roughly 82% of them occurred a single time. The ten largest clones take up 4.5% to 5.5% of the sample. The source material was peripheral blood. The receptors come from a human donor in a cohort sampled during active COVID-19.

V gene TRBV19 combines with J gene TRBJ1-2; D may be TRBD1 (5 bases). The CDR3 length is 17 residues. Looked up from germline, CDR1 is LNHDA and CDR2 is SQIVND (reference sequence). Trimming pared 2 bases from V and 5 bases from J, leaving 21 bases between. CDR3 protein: CASSIIPRSGRFYGYTF. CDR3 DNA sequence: TGTGCCAGTAGTATAATTCCCAGGTCAGGGCGGTTTTATGGCTACACCTTC.

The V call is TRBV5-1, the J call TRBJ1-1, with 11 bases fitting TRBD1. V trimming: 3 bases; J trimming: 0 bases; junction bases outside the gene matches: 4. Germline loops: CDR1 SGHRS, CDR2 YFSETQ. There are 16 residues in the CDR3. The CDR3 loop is CASSWGTGGMNTEAFF. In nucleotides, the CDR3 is TGCGCCAGCAGCTGGGGGACAGGGGGAATGAACACTGAAGCTTTCTTT.

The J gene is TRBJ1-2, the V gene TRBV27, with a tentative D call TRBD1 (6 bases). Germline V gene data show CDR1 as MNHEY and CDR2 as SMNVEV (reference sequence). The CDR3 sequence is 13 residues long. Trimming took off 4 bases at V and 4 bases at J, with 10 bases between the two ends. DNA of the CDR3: TGTGCCAGCAGTTCGGCAGGGGCCTATGGCTACACCTTC. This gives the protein CASSSAGAYGYTF.

The CDR3: CASSGTGGAGQPQHF. The DNA of the CDR3 is TGTGCCAGTAGTGGGACAGGGGGCGCGGGACAGCCCCAGCATTTT. V gene TRBV19 combines with J gene TRBJ1-5; 12 bases map to TRBD1. Germline V lookup: CDR1 LNHDA, CDR2 SQIVND (reference sequence). J gave up 7 bases and V 5 bases, and 6 bases lay outside the gene matches. This CDR3 has 15 amino acids.

This CDR3 reads CASSPAPGNYGYTF. CDR3 bases: TGCGCCAGCAGCCCAGCCCCGGGGAACTATGGCTACACCTTC. V is TRBV5-1 and J is TRBJ1-2; no firm D call. Trimming pared 4 bases from V and 2 bases from J, leaving 12 bases between. CDR3 length: 14 amino acids. The germline CDR1 and CDR2 sequences are SGHRS and YFSETQ.

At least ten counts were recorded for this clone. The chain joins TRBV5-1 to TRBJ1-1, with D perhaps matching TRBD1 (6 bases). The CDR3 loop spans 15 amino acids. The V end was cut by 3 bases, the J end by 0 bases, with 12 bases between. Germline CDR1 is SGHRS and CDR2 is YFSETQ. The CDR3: CASSSSQGLNTEAFF. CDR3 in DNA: TGCGCCAGCAGCTCCTCACAGGGACTGAACACTGAAGCTTTCTTT.

The CDR3, as DNA: TGTGCCAGTAGTAAAATGGGCATCCACTCTGGAAACACCATATATTTT. It specifies CASSKMGIHSGNTIYF. The chain combines TRBV19 with TRBJ1-3, with D unclear. The CDR3 covers 16 residues. The V and J ends lost 4 bases and 0 bases respectively, with 13 bases between them. The germline V gene encodes CDR1 LNHDA and CDR2 SQIVND (reference sequence).

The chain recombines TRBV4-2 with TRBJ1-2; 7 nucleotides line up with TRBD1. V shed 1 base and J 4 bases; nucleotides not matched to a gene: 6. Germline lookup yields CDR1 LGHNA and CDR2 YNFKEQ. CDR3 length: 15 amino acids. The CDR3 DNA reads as TGTGCCAGCAGCCAAGGAGGGGGCAGTGGCTATGGCTACACCTTC. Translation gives CASSQGGGSGYGYTF.

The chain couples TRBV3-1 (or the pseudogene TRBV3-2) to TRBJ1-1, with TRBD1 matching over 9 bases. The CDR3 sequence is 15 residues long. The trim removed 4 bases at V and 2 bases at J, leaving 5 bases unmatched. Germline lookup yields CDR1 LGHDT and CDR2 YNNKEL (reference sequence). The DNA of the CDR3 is TGTGCCAGCAGCCCATGGGACAGGGAAAACACTGAAGCTTTCTTT. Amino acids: CASSPWDRENTEAFF.

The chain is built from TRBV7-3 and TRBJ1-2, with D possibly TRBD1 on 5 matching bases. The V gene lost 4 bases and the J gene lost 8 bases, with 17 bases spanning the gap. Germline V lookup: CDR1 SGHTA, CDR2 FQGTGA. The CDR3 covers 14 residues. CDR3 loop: CASSSHGGGQGYTF. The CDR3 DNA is TGTGCCAGCAGCTCCCACGGGGGTGGGCAGGGCTACACCTTC.

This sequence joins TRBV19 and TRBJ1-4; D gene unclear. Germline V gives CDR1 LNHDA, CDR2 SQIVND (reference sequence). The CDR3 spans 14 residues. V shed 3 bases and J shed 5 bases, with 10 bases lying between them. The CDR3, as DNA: TGTGCCAGTAGTATGGCGGCGGTCAATGAAAAACTGTTTTTT. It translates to CASSMAAVNEKLFF. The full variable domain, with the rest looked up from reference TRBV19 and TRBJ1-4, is DGGITQSPKYLFRKEGQNVTLSCEQNLNHDAMYWYRQDPGQGLRLIYYSQIVNDFQKGDIAEGYSVSREKKESFPLTVTSAQKNPTAFYLCASSMAAVNEKLFFGSGTQLSVL.

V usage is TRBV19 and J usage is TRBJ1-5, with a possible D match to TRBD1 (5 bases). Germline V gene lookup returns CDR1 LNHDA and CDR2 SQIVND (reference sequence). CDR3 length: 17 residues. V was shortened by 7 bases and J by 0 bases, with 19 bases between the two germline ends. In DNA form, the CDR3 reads TGTGCCAGTACTATGACAGACAGCCCTTATAGCAATCAGCCCCAGCATTTT. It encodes CASTMTDSPYSNQPQHF.

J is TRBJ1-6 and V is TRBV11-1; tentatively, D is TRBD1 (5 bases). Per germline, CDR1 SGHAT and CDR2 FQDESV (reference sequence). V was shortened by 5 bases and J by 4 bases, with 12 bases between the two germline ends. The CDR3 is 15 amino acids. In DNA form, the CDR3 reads TGTGCCAGCAGCGCCGACAGTTGGTATAATTCACCCCTCCACTTT. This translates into CASSADSWYNSPLHF.

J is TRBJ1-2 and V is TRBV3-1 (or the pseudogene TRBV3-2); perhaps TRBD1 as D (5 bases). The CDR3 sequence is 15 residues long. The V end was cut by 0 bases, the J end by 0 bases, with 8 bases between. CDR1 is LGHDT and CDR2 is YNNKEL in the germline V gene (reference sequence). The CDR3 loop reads CASSQDWGPNYGYTF. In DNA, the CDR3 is TGTGCCAGCAGCCAAGATTGGGGCCCTAACTATGGCTACACCTTC.

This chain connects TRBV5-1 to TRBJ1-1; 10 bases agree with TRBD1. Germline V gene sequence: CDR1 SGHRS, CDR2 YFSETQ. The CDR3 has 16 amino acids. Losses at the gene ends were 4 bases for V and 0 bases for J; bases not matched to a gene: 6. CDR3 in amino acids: CASSISGTGVNTEAFF. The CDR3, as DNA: TGCGCCAGCAGCATCTCCGGGACAGGGGTGAACACTGAAGCTTTCTTT.

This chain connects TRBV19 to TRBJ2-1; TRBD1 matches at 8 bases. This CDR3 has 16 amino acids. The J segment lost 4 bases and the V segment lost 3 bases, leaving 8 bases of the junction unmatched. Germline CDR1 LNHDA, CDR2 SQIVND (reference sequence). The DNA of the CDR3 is TGTGCCAGTAGTATTTTGTCAGGGGGCAGGTACAATGAGCAGTTCTTC. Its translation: CASSILSGGRYNEQFF.

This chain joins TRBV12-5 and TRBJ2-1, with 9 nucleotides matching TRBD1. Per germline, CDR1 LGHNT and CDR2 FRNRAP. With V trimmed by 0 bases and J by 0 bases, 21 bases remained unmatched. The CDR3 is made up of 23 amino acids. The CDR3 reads CASGLVLSGVGQGLFSSYNEQFF. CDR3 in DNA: TGTGCTAGTGGTTTGGTACTTTCGGGGGTGGGACAGGGCCTTTTTAGCTCCTACAATGAGCAGTTCTTC.

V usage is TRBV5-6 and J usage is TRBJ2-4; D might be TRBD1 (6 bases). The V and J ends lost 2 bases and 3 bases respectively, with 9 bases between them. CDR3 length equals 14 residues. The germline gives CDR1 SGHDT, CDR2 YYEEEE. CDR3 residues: CASSLWTVKNIQYF. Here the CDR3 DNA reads TGTGCCAGCAGCTTATGGACAGTCAAAAACATTCAGTACTTC.

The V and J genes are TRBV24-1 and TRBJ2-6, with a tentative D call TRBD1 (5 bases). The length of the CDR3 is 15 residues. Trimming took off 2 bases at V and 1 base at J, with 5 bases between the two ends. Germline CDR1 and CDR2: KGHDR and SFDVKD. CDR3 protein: CATSDSGSGANVLTF. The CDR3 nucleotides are TGTGCCACCAGTGATTCAGGGTCTGGGGCCAACGTCCTGACTTTC.

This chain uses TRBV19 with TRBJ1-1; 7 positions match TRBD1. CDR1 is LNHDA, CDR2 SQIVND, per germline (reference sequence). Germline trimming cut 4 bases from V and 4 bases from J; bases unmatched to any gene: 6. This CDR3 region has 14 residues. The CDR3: CASSKGAGGTEAFF. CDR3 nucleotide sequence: TGTGCCAGTAGTAAGGGGGCGGGGGGCACTGAAGCTTTCTTT.

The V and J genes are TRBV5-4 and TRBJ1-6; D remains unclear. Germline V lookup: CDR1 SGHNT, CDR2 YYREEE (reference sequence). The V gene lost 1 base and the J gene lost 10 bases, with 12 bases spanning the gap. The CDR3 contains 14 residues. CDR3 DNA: TGTGCCAGCAGCTTGCGGGATCCCAGGTCACCCCTCCACTTT. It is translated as CASSLRDPRSPLHF.

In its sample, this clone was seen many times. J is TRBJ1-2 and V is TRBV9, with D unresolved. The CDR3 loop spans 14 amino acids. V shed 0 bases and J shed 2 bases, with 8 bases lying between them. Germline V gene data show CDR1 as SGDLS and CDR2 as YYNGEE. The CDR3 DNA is TGTGCCAGCAGCGTAGGACGGGAAAACTATGGCTACACCTTC. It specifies CASSVGRENYGYTF.

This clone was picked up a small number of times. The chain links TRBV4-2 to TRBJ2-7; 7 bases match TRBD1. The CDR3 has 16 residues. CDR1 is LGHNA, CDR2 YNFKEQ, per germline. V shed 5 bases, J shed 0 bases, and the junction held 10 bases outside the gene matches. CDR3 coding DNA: TGTGCCAGCAGCGCCGGTGGTGACAGGGCCTCCTACGAGCAGTACTTC. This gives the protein CASSAGGDRASYEQYF.

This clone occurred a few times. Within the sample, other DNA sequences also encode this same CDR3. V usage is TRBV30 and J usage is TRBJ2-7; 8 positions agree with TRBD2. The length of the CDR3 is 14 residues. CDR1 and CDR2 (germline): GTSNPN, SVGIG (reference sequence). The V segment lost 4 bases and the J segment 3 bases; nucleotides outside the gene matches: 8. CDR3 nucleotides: TGTGCCTGGACTCACGGGGGGGGACTCTACGAGCAGTACTTC. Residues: CAWTHGGGLYEQYF.

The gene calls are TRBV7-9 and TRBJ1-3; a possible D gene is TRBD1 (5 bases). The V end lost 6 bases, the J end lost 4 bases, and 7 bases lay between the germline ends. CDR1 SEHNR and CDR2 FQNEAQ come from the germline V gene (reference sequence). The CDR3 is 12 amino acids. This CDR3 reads CASSSGGNTIYF. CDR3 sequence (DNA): TGTGCCAGCAGTTCAGGGGGAAACACCATATATTTT.

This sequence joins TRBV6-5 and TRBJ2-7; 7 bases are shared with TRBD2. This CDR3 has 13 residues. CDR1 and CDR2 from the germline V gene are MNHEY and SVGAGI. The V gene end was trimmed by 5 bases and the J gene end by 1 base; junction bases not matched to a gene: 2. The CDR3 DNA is TGTGCCAGCAGTCGGGAGGCATCCTACGAGCAGTACGTC. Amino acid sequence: CASSREASYEQYV.

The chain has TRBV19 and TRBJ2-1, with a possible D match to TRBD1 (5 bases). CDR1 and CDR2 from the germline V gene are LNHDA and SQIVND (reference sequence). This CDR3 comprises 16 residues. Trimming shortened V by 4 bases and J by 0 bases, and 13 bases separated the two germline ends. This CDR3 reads CASSTGQGGSYNEQFF. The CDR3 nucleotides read TGTGCCAGTAGTACCGGCCAGGGCGGCTCCTACAATGAGCAGTTCTTC.

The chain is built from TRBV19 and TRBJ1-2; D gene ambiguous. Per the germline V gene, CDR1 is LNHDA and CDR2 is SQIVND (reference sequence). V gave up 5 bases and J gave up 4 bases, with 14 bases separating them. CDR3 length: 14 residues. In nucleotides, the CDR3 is TGTGCCAGTAGTGACCGGCGGCACTTCTATGGCTACACCTTC. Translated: CASSDRRHFYGYTF.

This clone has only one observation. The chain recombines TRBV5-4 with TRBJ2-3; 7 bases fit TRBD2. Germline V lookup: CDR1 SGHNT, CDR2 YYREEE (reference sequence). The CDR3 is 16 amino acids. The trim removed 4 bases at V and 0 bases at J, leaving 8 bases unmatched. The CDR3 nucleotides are TGTGCCAGCAGCCCTGGGGGAGCGGGGAGCACAGATACGCAGTATTTT. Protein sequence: CASSPGGAGSTDTQYF.

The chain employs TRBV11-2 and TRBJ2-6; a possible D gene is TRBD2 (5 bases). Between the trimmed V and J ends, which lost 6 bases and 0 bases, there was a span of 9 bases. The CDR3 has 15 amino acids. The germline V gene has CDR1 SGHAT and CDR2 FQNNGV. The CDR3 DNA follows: TGTGCCAGCAGGCTGAGCGGCTCTGGGGCCAACGTCCTGACTTTC. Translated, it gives CASRLSGSGANVLTF.